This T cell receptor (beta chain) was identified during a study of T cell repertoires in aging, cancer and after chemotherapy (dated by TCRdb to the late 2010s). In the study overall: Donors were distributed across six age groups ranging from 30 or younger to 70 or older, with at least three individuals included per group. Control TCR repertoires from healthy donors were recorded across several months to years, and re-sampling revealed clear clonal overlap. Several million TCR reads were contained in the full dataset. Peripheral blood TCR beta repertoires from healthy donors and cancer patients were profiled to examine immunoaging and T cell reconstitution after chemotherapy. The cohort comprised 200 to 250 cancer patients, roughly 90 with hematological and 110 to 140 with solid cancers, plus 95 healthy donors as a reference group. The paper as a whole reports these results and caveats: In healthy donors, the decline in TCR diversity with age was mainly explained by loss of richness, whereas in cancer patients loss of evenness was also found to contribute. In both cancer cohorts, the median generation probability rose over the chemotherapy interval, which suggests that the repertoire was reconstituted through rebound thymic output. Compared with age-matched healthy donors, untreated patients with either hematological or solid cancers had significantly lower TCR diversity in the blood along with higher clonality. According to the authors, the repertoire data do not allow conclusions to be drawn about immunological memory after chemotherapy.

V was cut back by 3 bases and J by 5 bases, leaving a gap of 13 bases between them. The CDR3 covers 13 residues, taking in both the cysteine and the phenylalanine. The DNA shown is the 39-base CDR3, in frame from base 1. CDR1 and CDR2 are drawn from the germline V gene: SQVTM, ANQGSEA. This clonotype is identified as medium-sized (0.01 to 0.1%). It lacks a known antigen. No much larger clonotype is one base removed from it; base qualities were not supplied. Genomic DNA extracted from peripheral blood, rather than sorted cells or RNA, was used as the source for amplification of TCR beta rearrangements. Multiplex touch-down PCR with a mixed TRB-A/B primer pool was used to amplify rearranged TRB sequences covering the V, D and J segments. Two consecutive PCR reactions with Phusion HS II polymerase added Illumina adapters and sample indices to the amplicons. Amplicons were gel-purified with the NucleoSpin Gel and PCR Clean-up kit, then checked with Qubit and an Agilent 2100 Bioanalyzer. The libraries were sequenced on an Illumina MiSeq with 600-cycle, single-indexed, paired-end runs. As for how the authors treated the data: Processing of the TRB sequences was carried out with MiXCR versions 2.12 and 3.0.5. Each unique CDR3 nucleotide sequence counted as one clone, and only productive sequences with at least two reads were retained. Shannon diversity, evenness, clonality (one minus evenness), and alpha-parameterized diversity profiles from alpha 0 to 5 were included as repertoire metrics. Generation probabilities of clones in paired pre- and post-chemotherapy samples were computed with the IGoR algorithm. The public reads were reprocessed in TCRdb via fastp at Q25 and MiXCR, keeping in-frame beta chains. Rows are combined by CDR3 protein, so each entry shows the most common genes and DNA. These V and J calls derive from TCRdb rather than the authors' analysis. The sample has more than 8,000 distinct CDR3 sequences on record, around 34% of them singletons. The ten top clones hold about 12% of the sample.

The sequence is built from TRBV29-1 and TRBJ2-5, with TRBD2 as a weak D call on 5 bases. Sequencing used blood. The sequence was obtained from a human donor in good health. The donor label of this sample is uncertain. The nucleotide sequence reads TGCAGCGTTGATCACCCCGCGGGTGAGACCCAGTACTTC. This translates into CSVDHPAGETQYF.